This T cell receptor (beta chain) was sequenced during a study of Ad26.COV2.S vaccination and SARS-CoV-2 variants. Sample treatment: over 15 received Ad26.COV2.S at low or high dose, single or two shots; several received placebo; per-sample allocation not given. Day 63 after the first vaccine or placebo injection was the time point for sampling. Only in-frame clones appear in the TCRdb table, and some are missing; sequencing was by immunoSEQ multiplex PCR. The data contain about 430,000 clones, around nine tenths of them singletons. Study results and limitations: Analyses that measured TCR breadth and depth may have underestimated total T cell responses.

In the case of this clone: What it binds is unknown.

Germline-derived CDR1 and CDR2 are MNHEY and SVGEGT. V lost 6 bases, J lost 7 bases, and 23 bases stayed unmatched. The CDR3 sequence is 19 residues long. Specimen: peripheral blood, collected in a trial of Ad26.COV2.S vaccine versus placebo. The receptor comes from a person between 18 and 59 years old who received the Ad26.COV2.S COVID-19 vaccine or a placebo. The chain employs TRBV6-2 or TRBV6-3 and TRBJ2-1; 8 bases are a match to TRBD2. The CDR3 DNA is TGTGCCAGCAGCCCCGGGCCTAGCGGGTTAGGGTGGCGGGGAAATGAGCAGTTCTTC. Its translation is CASSPGPSGLGWRGNEQFF.